The clone carrying this T cell receptor beta chain was detected a few times. In TCRdb, the RT-PCR reads were re-called with MiXCR into one record per CDR3 protein. The sample lists about 620,000 distinct CDR3 sequences; about 11% were seen once. This sample is drawn from a study of response to subunit inactivated influenza vaccine. J was trimmed by 0 bases and V by 6 bases; bases with no gene match: 17. This CDR3 region has 18 residues. CDR1 and CDR2 (germline): DFQATT, SNEGSKA (reference sequence). These same data were also listed under a study on T cells expressing NK-cell markers. From that study: Libraries used 5'RACE template switching adding universal primer site and UMIs. HCMV seropositivity marked most of the eight sequenced donors; one was seronegative.

The source is a man aged 50 to 59 who received an inactivated influenza vaccine. The sequencing used PBMCs from blood, collected on the day of vaccination. The V call is TRBV20-1, the J call TRBJ2-1, with 7 bases fitting TRBD2. CDR3 protein: CSAGSGTSSPSSYNEQFF. The CDR3 region has the DNA TGCAGTGCCGGCAGCGGGACCTCGTCCCCCAGCTCCTACAATGAGCAGTTCTTC.